The rows below give T cell receptor beta chains drawn from one sample of a study of blood T cells in healthy people across ages. Using its own MiXCR run on the 5' RACE reads, TCRdb lists one record per CDR3 protein. The sample lists about a million distinct CDR3 sequences, 35% to 45% occurring once. The sample consisted of blood. Receptors were obtained from a man aged 18 to 30 in good health. The CDR3 runs from the conserved cysteine through the conserved F or W. Fields, in order: D gene, clone size, V gene, J gene, CDR3 protein, CDR3 DNA. The D gene is left open where the match is weak. Part of the rows lack a size; the others show once, few, many or a class for expanded clones.

-	-	TRBV5-1	TRBJ2-5	CASSLGGKRETQYF	TGCGCCAGCAGCTTGGGCGGAAAGAGAGAGACCCAGTACTTC
-	few	TRBV4-2	TRBJ1-2	CASSQGEGSYGYTF	TGTGCCAGCAGCCAAGGTGAGGGATCCTATGGCTACACCTTC
TRBD1	few	TRBV7-3	TRBJ1-2	CASSLTGQDHYGYTF	TGTGCCAGCAGCTTAACTGGACAGGACCACTATGGCTACACCTTC
-	few	TRBV4-2	TRBJ1-2	CASSQREGELDGYTF	TGTGCCAGCAGCCAACGCGAAGGGGAATTGGATGGCTACACCTTC
-	few	TRBV4-3	TRBJ1-2	CASSQDPAGYDGYTF	TGCGCCAGCAGCCAAGATCCAGCAGGGTATGATGGCTACACCTTC
-	few	TRBV2	TRBJ2-1	CASNPGRYNEQFF	TGTGCCAGCAACCCCGGACGGTACAATGAGCAGTTCTTC
TRBD1	-	TRBV27	TRBJ1-1	CASSLWGQGMNTEAFF	TGTGCCAGCAGTTTATGGGGACAGGGGATGAACACTGAAGCTTTCTTT
-	-	TRBV6-1	TRBJ1-5	CASSEFQTGNQPQHF	TGTGCCAGCAGTGAGTTTCAAACAGGGAATCAGCCCCAGCATTTT
TRBD1	-	TRBV7-3	TRBJ1-2	CASSWTDRESGYTF	TGTGCCAGCAGCTGGACGGACAGGGAGAGTGGCTACACCTTC
-	many	TRBV9	TRBJ2-1	CASSGETHNEQFF	TGTGCCAGCAGCGGAGAGACCCACAATGAGCAGTTCTTC
-	few	TRBV11-3	TRBJ2-2	CASSLRGNTGELFF	TGTGCCAGCAGCTTGAGGGGGAACACCGGGGAGCTGTTTTTT
TRBD1	few	TRBV20-1	TRBJ1-2	CSADRTGGGNGYTF	TGCAGTGCTGATAGGACAGGGGGCGGGAATGGCTACACCTTC